This entry features one T cell receptor (beta chain) sequence. A single count supports this clone. Its binding antigen is unknown. Per-base qualities were not stored, and no clone one base away is much larger. This specimen belongs to a study of blood T cell repertoires in COVID-19 (dated by TCRdb to 2020 to 2021). At the level of the whole study: Collaborator samples came from the United States, Italy and Spain and covered acute and convalescent phases of COVID-19. The prospective study material was composed of cDNA or gDNA derived from T cells, B-cell-depleted T cells, or PBMCs. Subjects who had been exposed to COVID-19, were actively infected with it, or had recovered from it provided the deeply sampled blood TCRbeta repertoires that made up the dataset. The repertoires were made available in a free public database intended to serve as a resource for research on the immune response to SARS-CoV-2. Samples came from the ongoing ImmuneRACE study (first 160 participants) plus 1,254 subjects from 6 global collaborators. A de-identified subject ID, COVID-19 status, age in years and sex were almost always included in the sample metadata. Where available, HLA class I and class II types were taken from metadata supplied by the sample provider and were not determined by assay-based typing. The investigation overall reported the following: How much clinical and demographic metadata was included differed by source and by participant, and the metadata was provided uncurated.

One collaborating source in Seattle enrolled patients while the patients were actively infected and followed the patients over time throughout the course of disease. The collaborating institutions used their own protocols to collect whole blood in K2EDTA tubes. For TCRbeta analysis, collaborator samples were shipped as frozen whole blood, as isolated PBMCs, or as DNA extracted from either sample type. TCRbeta CDR3 regions were amplified from genomic DNA by means of the immunoSEQ Assay, a bias-controlled multiplex PCR. The authors' analysis ran thus. Within the assay, amplification of reference gene primers was used to estimate how many nucleated cells each sample contained. Sequence reads were collapsed and filtered to measure the absolute abundance of every unique TCRbeta CDR3 rearrangement. Productive Simpson clonality was computed per sample as the square root of Simpson's diversity index over productive rearrangements. Drawn from immuneACCESS, this table holds only the in-frame rearrangements with V and J called that TCRdb kept. Clones are partly lost; checked studies trace under half to an unresolved V gene and leave the rest unexplained. V and J calls and clone size are those listed in that table; D and trimming were worked out from the DNA. The sample records tens of thousands of clones, roughly 74% of which are singletons. The top ten clones comprise roughly 6.3% of the sample.

The CDR3 starts with the cysteine, ends with the phenylalanine, and has 15 residues. The entry retains the CDR3 DNA only, 45 bases that are in frame from base 1. V and J are trimmed by 4 bases and 7 bases, and the gene matches miss 10 bases of the junction. In the germline V gene (reference sequence), CDR1 corresponds to SEHNR and CDR2 to FQNEAQ. The source is a man in his 70s with COVID-19, enrolled during active disease. The source material was peripheral blood. Rearrangement joined TRBV7-9 to TRBJ2-7; 10 bases in the middle match TRBD1. The CDR3: CASSSAGTGDIEQYF. In nucleotide form, the sequence is TGTGCCAGCAGCTCCGCCGGGACAGGGGACATTGAGCAGTACTTC.